This T cell receptor beta chain was retrieved from a study of molecular identifiers for immune sequencing clone quantification. General study points: In CMV-specific effectors, clones above 20 copies held over 99% of molecules; naive, under 1%.

This CDR3 has 14 amino acids. From germline, CDR1 is SNHLY and CDR2 FYNNEI. Worth noting for this clonotype: Its antigen is currently unknown. At one end the junction does not follow the germline gene, possibly because of a read error.

TCRdb called the PCR reads again in MiXCR, with one record for every CDR3 protein. The table lists around 470,000 distinct CDR3 sequences, roughly 23% of them singletons. J is TRBJ2-5 and V is TRBV2, with D perhaps TRBD1 (7 bases). This sequence was found in a human donor in good health. Some libraries in this study had Jurkat cell RNA spiked in. Sequencing was carried out using naive CD8+ T cells from blood, with Jurkat cell RNA spiked in. Subset defined: FACS-sorted CD8+CD4-CCR7+CD45RA+ naive T cells. CDR3 protein: CASRGGQLEETLYF. DNA for the CDR3: TGTGCCAGCAGGGGGGGACAGCTCGAAGAGACCCTGTACTTC.